This TCR beta chain was obtained from a study of blood T cell repertoires in COVID-19. About the research overall: Specimens from acute and convalescent COVID-19 originated in the United States, Italy and Spain. T cells, B-cell-depleted T cells, or PBMCs supplied cDNA or gDNA.

Methods used by the authors: Reference gene primer amplification in the assay estimated nucleated cell counts. Here immunoSEQ multiplex PCR was the method, and the copy in TCRdb shows in-frame clones only, minus some. The V and J calls and the clone size are those of that table, but D and trimming were determined from the DNA. Among about 35,000 clones listed, about 89% were seen once. Sequencing was carried out using peripheral blood. This clonotype originated in a man aged 45 to 65 with active COVID-19.

The CDR3 DNA follows: TGTGCCAGCAGCTTAGCGCTAAGATTCTCCGGGACTAGCGGCACAGATACGCAGTATTTT. Translating it yields CASSLALRFSGTSGTDTQYF. The chain employs TRBV7-6 and TRBJ2-3, with 10 positions matching TRBD2. CDR3 size: 20 residues. V was pared by 0 bases and J by 1 base, with 13 bases of the junction left unmatched. Germline CDR1 is SGHVS and CDR2 is FNYEAQ.